This T cell receptor (beta chain) was sequenced during a study of blood T cell repertoires in COVID-19. The protocol was immunoSEQ multiplex PCR, while the TCRdb copy is restricted to in-frame clones and leaves out a portion. Seen here are around 300,000 clones, over 75% observed once, and the top ten hold around 1.1%. This CDR3 contains 14 residues. CDR1 and CDR2 from the germline V gene are MNHNY and SVGAGI (reference sequence). V lost 6 bases, J lost 3 bases, and 14 bases lay in between. The V and J genes are TRBV6-6 and TRBJ1-2; D possibly corresponds to TRBD1 (6 bases). This clonotype was obtained from a woman in her twenties or thirties who had recovered from COVID-19. The sequenced sample consisted of PBMCs or T cells enriched from blood (not recorded which). This CDR3 reads CASSLQGYDYGYTF. The CDR3 bases are TGTGCCAGCAGCCTCCAGGGGTATGACTATGGCTACACCTTC.